This T cell receptor beta chain was identified in a study of regulatory T cells in long-lasting Graves disease (dated by TCRdb to the early 2020s). General notes on the study: Patients with newly diagnosed Graves' disease had been on antithyroid drugs for under 3 months. Persistent Graves' disease patients were compared with newly diagnosed Graves' disease patients by peripheral blood TCR sequencing and RNA sequencing. The study was conducted in China and was registered as a clinical trial. A total of around 35 samples underwent TCR sequencing: about 13 from persistent and around 20 from newly diagnosed Graves' disease patients.

The protocol used for the library was multiplex PCR. Sequencing used an Illumina HiSeq 4000. CDR3 regions were amplified by Arm-PCR with iRepertoire HTBI primers to construct TCR beta libraries. Gel purification was performed on PCR products prior to sequencing. Turning to the authors' computational methods: Gene usage analysis of CDR3 amino acid clonotypes used the roughly 60 TRBV and about 14 TRBJ segments found across samples. COPE and FqMerger were used to merge filtered high-quality paired reads into contigs. BLAST was used to align contigs to IMGT TRBV, TRBD and TRBJ reference genes, with CDR3 defined following IMGT. Any clonotype with a frequency above 0.1% was classified as a highly expanded clone. Shannon entropy was used to measure repertoire diversity, and the Gini coefficient was used to measure V-J evenness. Clonotypes shared by more than one individual were considered public. Using fastp at Q25 and MiXCR, TCRdb reprocessed the public reads and kept productive beta chains. All rows with the same CDR3 protein become a single entry with the most common DNA and genes. The V and J calls were not made by the authors but by TCRdb's processing. This sample gives 400,000 to 550,000 distinct CDR3 sequences in total; 16% of them show up just once. The ten top clones hold 23% of the sample.

This clonotype showed up many times. Its antigen remains undetermined. No much larger clonotype is one base removed from it; base qualities were not supplied. The germline ends are 21 bases apart after V is trimmed by 5 bases and J by 8 bases. Reading the germline V gene gives CDR1 MDHEN and CDR2 SYDVKM. There are 15 amino acids in the CDR3, from cysteine to phenylalanine inclusive. Solely the CDR3 DNA is kept, with 45 bases framed from the first base. This sample's time point label indicates: newly diagnosed GD, antithyroid drugs for less than 3 months. For both TCR sequencing and RNA sequencing, RNA was extracted from PBMCs in TRIzol. The diagnosis of Graves' disease was made according to American Thyroid Association guidelines. The patients came from an endocrinology department in Xi'an, China. Each patient gave approximately 9 milliliters of peripheral blood, collected in an EDTA anticoagulant tube. Ficoll Paque Plus density gradient separation was used to isolate PBMCs, and no further T cell sorting was performed. RNA quality was checked with an Agilent 2100 Bioanalyzer and agarose gel, and concentration with a NanoDrop 2000.

Study-wide findings and limitations: Preferential use of TRBV28, TRBJ1-2 and TRBJ2-5 was observed in persistent disease, whereas TRBV20-1 and TRBJ2-1 were favored in newly diagnosed disease. Peripheral blood alone was examined, since thyroid tissue, which constituted the primary lesion, could not be accessed. Patients with persistent disease shared more public clonotypes (roughly 2,900) than newly diagnosed patients did (more than 900). Sequencing and analysis were restricted to the TCR beta chain. The authors acknowledged the small sample size as a limitation that may reduce accuracy. Compared with newly diagnosed patients, persistent Graves' disease patients had lower TCR Shannon entropy and fewer highly expanded clones, which suggests clonal expansion.

These same data were also listed under a study on T cells in Graves' hyperthyroidism and ophthalmopathy. From the second report: Stable Graves' hyperthyroidism was defined as the absence of progression to ophthalmopathy over 18 months of follow-up. Hyperthyroidism patients were newly diagnosed, with disease duration under 2 months, and aged 18 to 65 years. Patients with uncontrolled infections, other autoimmune diseases, pregnancy or lactation were excluded. Diagnoses relied on clinical symptoms, serum thyroxine and TRAb, thyroid ultrasound and orbital computed tomography. For the first round of RT-PCR on the TCR CDR3, the HTBI primer set was used together with the Qiagen OneStep RT-PCR kit. Blood samples also contained most of the expanded thyroid clonotypes (frequency above 0.001), which suggests that blood repertoires may reflect thyroid immune responses. Ophthalmopathy was separated from stable hyperthyroidism by a 13 V-J signature model, with approximately 89% sensitivity and just over 81% specificity obtained in cross-validation and 80%/75% obtained in testing. In validation, the model predicted progression to ophthalmopathy a median of roughly 6.2 months before onset, with roughly 70% sensitivity and just under 75% specificity. To identify TCR V-J signatures that set the groups apart, the researchers used a discovery cohort of 100 patients, made up of fewer than 50 with Graves' ophthalmopathy and 57 with stable Graves' hyperthyroidism. An independent validation cohort of fewer than 20 hyperthyroidism patients and 17 patients who later progressed to ophthalmopathy tested prospective prediction of ophthalmopathy. The 100 discovery patients were randomly split 7:3 into training and test sets. In more than 5 Graves' hyperthyroidism patients, the study also compared T-cell repertoires from thyroid tissue with T-cell repertoires from blood. After blood sampling, hyperthyroidism patients were treated with methimazole at a starting dose of 30 mg daily, and ophthalmopathy patients were treated with high-dose intravenous methylprednisolone. The libraries were constructed in a second round of multiplex PCR and then size-selected and purified. Sequencing of the libraries was done on an Illumina HiSeq2000 using paired-end 100 bp reads. SOAPnuke was used to process the raw data, removing reads that contained adapters or uncalled bases, had a mean Phred below 15, or lacked an exact match to the constant primer or identifier. COPE v1.2.5 was used to merge the high-quality paired reads, and each unique nucleotide sequence was defined as a clonotype. Clonotypes were aligned to IMGT TRBV, TRBD and TRBJ reference segments using MiTCR v1.1. The analysis was restricted to V-J combinations with a frequency above 0.0001, which together covered about 99% of the repertoires. A TCS score was defined as the ratio of F50 (clonal expansion) to E x V (chaos), with BLOSUM62-based TCRdist applied between CDR3 peptides within each V-J. Welch's t-statistics and random forest reduced around 520 V-J features to about 12, which were used in a naive Bayes classifier (R e1071). Sample size was not statistically predetermined, and investigators were not blinded to group allocation. According to the paper, TCR Vbeta CDR3 sequencing was carried out on over 130 peripheral blood samples, which came from over 40 ophthalmopathy, under 80 hyperthyroidism and 17 progressor patients.

This specimen was peripheral blood mononuclear cells (PBMCs), taken at new diagnosis, from a patient treated with antithyroid drugs. The chain is made from TRBV28 and TRBJ1-2; matching of 5 bases hints at TRBD1 as the D gene. The origin of this receptor is a woman younger than 35 with Graves disease. Donor details come from another sample of the same person, matched by shared clones. The CDR3 region: CASSPLGLTTRGYTF. Here is the DNA: TGTGCCAGCAGTCCCCTGGGACTTACTACACGGGGCTACACCTTC.